The rows below give T cell receptor beta chains drawn from one sample of a study of CD8 T cells in Susac syndrome. Via MiXCR, TCRdb re-called the immunoSEQ multiplex PCR reads, giving one row per CDR3 protein. The sample holds around 130,000 distinct CDR3 sequences, less than 95% seen once. Sequencing was carried out using CD4+ T cells from PBMCs. Source of these receptors: a human donor in good health. Both conserved end residues are part of each CDR3. The D gene is left open where the match is weak. Part of the rows lack a size; the others show once, few, many or a class for expanded clones.

V	J	D	size	CDR3	DNA
TRBV9	TRBJ2-5	-	-	CASSLSGLGSQETQYF	TGTGCCAGCAGTCTAAGCGGTTTGGGTAGCCAAGAGACCCAGTACTTC
TRBV7-9	TRBJ2-7	TRBD2	-	CASSSTSLAGVTPYEQYF	TGTGCCAGCAGCTCGACGTCACTAGCGGGGGTGACTCCCTACGAGCAGTACTTC
TRBV5-1	TRBJ1-1	TRBD1	few	CASSYSTGANTEAFF	TGCGCCAGCAGCTATTCGACAGGGGCGAACACTGAAGCTTTCTTT
TRBV23-1	TRBJ2-1	TRBD2	-	CASSQCGLAGVDQFF	TGCGCCAGCAGTCAATGCGGACTAGCGGGAGTCGACCAGTTCTTC
TRBV30	TRBJ1-2	-	-	CAFAGQSWGRYGYTF	TGTGCCTTTGCCGGGCAGTCATGGGGAAGATATGGCTACACCTTC
TRBV7-3	TRBJ2-6	-	once	CASSLIVGENNVLTF	TGTGCCAGCAGCTTAATAGTCGGGGAGAACAACGTCCTGACTTTC
TRBV18	TRBJ2-7	-	-	CASSPAVEYEQYF	TGTGCCAGCTCACCGGCTGTGGAGTACGAGCAGTACTTC
TRBV3-1	TRBJ2-2	-	-	CASSQDWSTGAGELFF	TGTGCCAGCAGCCAAGATTGGAGTACGGGGGCCGGGGAGCTGTTTTTT
TRBV19	TRBJ1-5	-	-	CASSIDRDNQPQHF	TGTGCCAGTAGTATAGACAGGGACAATCAGCCCCAGCATTTT
TRBV6-1	TRBJ2-2	TRBD2	once	CASSGTSGRYFTGELFF	TGTGCCAGCAGCGGGACTAGCGGGAGGTATTTCACCGGGGAGCTGTTTTTT
TRBV20-1	TRBJ2-4	-	-	CSASGSILAKNIQYF	TGCAGTGCTTCAGGGAGCATCCTAGCCAAAAACATTCAGTACTTC
TRBV14	TRBJ2-1	TRBD2	-	CASSPTSGSFYYGEQFF	TGTGCCAGCAGCCCGACTAGCGGGAGTTTTTACTACGGTGAGCAGTTCTTC
TRBV7-9	TRBJ2-1	-	-	CASSPTPNEQFF	TGTGCCAGCAGCCCGACGCCGAATGAGCAGTTCTTC
TRBV2	TRBJ2-7	-	-	CASREQYSYEQYF	TGTGCCAGCAGGGAACAGTACTCCTACGAGCAGTACTTC
TRBV7-2	TRBJ2-7	-	few	CASSLSHEQYF	TGTGCCAGCAGCTTATCCCACGAGCAGTACTTC
TRBV5-1	TRBJ2-2	TRBD2	-	CASSFEGSGNSGELFF	TGCGCCAGCAGCTTCGAGGGTAGCGGGAATTCCGGGGAGCTGTTTTTT
TRBV12-3/TRBV12-4	TRBJ2-1	TRBD2	-	CASSLAPLTSGRAPYNEQFF	TGTGCCAGCAGTTTAGCCCCTCTGACTAGCGGGAGGGCCCCCTACAATGAGCAGTTCTTC
TRBV10-3	TRBJ2-5	TRBD2	-	CAITEHLAEETQYF	TGTGCCATCACTGAGCATCTAGCGGAAGAGACCCAGTACTTC
TRBV25-1	TRBJ2-3	-	-	CASSESRVADTQYF	TGTGCCAGCAGTGAATCCAGGGTCGCAGATACGCAGTATTTT
TRBV7-2	TRBJ2-7	TRBD1	-	CASSLETGMQYF	TGTGCCAGCAGCTTGGAGACAGGGATGCAGTACTTC
TRBV29-1	TRBJ2-6	-	-	CSVLGSLGANVLTF	TGCAGCGTGCTGGGGAGCCTTGGGGCCAACGTCCTGACTTTC
TRBV14	TRBJ2-4	TRBD2	-	CASSQLAGAPNIQYF	TGTGCCAGCAGCCAACTAGCGGGAGCTCCAAACATTCAGTACTTC
TRBV28	TRBJ2-7	TRBD1	-	CASSSGQGASYEQYF	TGTGCCAGCAGTTCAGGACAGGGGGCTTCCTACGAGCAGTACTTC
TRBV7-9	TRBJ2-1	TRBD2	-	CASSFPSGIRNNEQFF	TGTGCCAGCAGCTTTCCTAGCGGGATCAGGAACAATGAGCAGTTCTTC
TRBV2	TRBJ2-7	-	-	CASSLYQGIDEQYF	TGTGCCAGCAGCCTTTACCAGGGGATCGACGAGCAGTACTTC
TRBV29-1	TRBJ2-7	-	-	CSVTGRRIYEQYF	TGCAGCGTAACAGGGAGGAGAATCTACGAGCAGTACTTC
TRBV7-7	TRBJ2-1	-	-	CASSSTEGQSVEQFF	TGTGCTAGCAGCTCCACCGAGGGGCAGAGTGTCGAGCAGTTCTTC
TRBV6-5	TRBJ2-7	TRBD1	-	CASSYLSRGRVEQYF	TGTGCCAGCAGTTACCTCAGCAGGGGGCGAGTCGAGCAGTACTTC
TRBV29-1	TRBJ1-2	-	-	CSVEITPGGYTF	TGCAGCGTTGAAATAACCCCCGGGGGCTACACCTTC
TRBV18	TRBJ2-3	-	-	CASSYVLIPSETDTQYF	TGTGCCAGCTCCTACGTGTTAATCCCTTCCGAGACAGATACGCAGTATTTT
TRBV7-2	TRBJ2-3	-	-	CASSVQGGAGAADTQYF	TGTGCCAGCAGCGTCCAGGGGGGGGCAGGGGCCGCAGATACGCAGTATTTT
TRBV30	TRBJ2-7	-	-	CAWSVAYEQYF	TGTGCCTGGAGTGTCGCCTACGAGCAGTACTTC
TRBV30	TRBJ2-2	-	-	CAWGSGNTGELFF	TGTGCCTGGGGGAGCGGGAACACCGGGGAGCTGTTTTTT
TRBV7-2	TRBJ2-1	-	-	CASSPPFSYNEQFF	TGTGCCAGCAGCCCCCCGTTTTCCTACAATGAGCAGTTCTTC
TRBV30	TRBJ2-1	TRBD2	-	CAWSVAGVNEQFF	TGTGCCTGGAGTGTGGCGGGAGTAAATGAGCAGTTCTTC
TRBV30	TRBJ1-1	-	-	CAWSVGGPPLEAFF	TGTGCCTGGAGTGTAGGAGGTCCACCCTTAGAAGCTTTCTTT
TRBV7-8	TRBJ1-2	-	-	CASSLGQKGSYGYTF	TGTGCCAGCAGCCTCGGACAGAAGGGGTCTTATGGCTACACCTTC
TRBV9	TRBJ1-1	-	-	CASSAMGNTEAFF	TGTGCCAGCAGCGCCATGGGGAACACTGAAGCTTTCTTT
TRBV7-2	TRBJ2-3	-	-	CASSLQAGLTDTQYF	TGTGCCAGCAGCCTTCAAGCGGGTCTCACAGATACGCAGTATTTT
TRBV7-9	TRBJ1-2	-	-	CASSLGVGADGYTF	TGTGCCAGCAGCTTAGGGGTCGGGGCGGATGGCTACACCTTC
TRBV6-2/TRBV6-3	TRBJ1-1	-	once	CASSFKGGSEAFF	TGTGCCAGCAGTTTTAAGGGGGGTTCCGAAGCTTTCTTT
TRBV20-1	TRBJ2-7	-	-	CSAKSPGNAYEQYF	TGCAGTGCCAAATCCCCAGGGAACGCCTACGAGCAGTACTTC
TRBV20-1	TRBJ2-5	-	-	CSAQRQDLQYF	TGCAGTGCTCAGAGACAGGATCTGCAGTACTTC
TRBV29-1	TRBJ1-1	TRBD1	-	CSAGQPNTEAFF	TGCAGCGCGGGACAGCCTAACACTGAAGCTTTCTTT
TRBV7-3	TRBJ2-3	-	-	CASSLHSQGTDYQYF	TGTGCCAGCAGCCTCCATTCACAGGGAACAGATTATCAGTATTTT